This T cell receptor beta chain originates from a study of cytomegalovirus exposure and HLA in healthy donors. Study-level background: Earlier results showed roughly 120 million unique TCR beta sequences derived from about 179 million T cells.

60 Vbeta and 13 Jbeta primers were used in PCR. Assay: immunoSEQ multiplex PCR; the TCRdb copy retains only in-frame clones and omits some. Among around 68,000 clones listed, 75% were seen once. V was cut by 8 bases and J by 0 bases, with 14 bases left in between. The CDR3 totals 15 residues. Germline assignment: CDR1 MNHEY and CDR2 SVGAGI. The V call is TRBV6-5, the J call TRBJ1-3; no firm D call. The TCR originated in a woman aged 25 to 39 in good health and CMV-seropositive. Sequenced: PBMCs. CDR3 amino acids: CASRGGISSGNTIYF. CDR3 DNA: TGTGCCAGCCGGGGAGGAATTAGCTCTGGAAACACCATATATTTT.